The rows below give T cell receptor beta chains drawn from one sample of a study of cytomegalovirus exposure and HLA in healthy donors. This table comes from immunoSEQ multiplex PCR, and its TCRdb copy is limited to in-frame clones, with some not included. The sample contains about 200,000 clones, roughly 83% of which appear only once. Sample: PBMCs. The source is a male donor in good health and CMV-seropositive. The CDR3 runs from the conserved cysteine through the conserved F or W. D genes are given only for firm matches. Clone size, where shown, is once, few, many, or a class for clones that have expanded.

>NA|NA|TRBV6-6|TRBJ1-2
CAISYVANYGYTF
TGTGCCATTTCCTATGTAGCTAACTATGGCTACACCTTC
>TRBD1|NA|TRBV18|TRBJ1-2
CASSPPAGIGGAGYTF
TGTGCCAGCTCACCACCAGCTGGAATAGGGGGCGCCGGCTACACCTTC
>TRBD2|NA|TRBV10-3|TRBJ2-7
CAISRTSGTYEQYF
TGTGCCATCAGTAGGACTAGCGGAACCTACGAGCAGTACTTC
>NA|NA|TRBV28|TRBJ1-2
CASSLSGGLDYGYTF
TGTGCCAGCAGTTTATCGGGGGGCCTCGACTATGGCTACACCTTC
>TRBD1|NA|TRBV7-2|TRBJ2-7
CASSLTGVSYEQYF
TGTGCCAGCAGCTTAACAGGGGTAAGCTACGAGCAGTACTTC
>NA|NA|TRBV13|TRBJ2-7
CASSLGSGEQYF
TGTGCCAGCAGCTTGGGTTCAGGCGAGCAGTACTTC
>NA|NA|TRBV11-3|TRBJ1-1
CASSSGGSGNTEAFF
TGTGCCAGCAGCTCAGGCGGGTCAGGGAACACTGAAGCTTTCTTT
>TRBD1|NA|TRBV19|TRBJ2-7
CASSIYRGSYEQYF
TGTGCCAGTAGTATTTACAGGGGTTCCTACGAGCAGTACTTC
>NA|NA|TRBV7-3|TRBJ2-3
CASSLNGRTDTQYF
TGTGCCAGCAGCTTAAACGGGAGAACAGATACGCAGTATTTT
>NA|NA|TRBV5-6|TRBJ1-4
CASSWRDGGGEKLFF
TGTGCCAGCAGCTGGAGGGACGGCGGCGGCGAAAAACTGTTTTTT
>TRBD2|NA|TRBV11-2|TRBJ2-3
CASSFTSGDTQYF
TGTGCCAGCAGCTTTACTAGCGGAGATACGCAGTATTTT
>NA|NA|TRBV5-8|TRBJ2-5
CASSLVRQSETQYF
TGTGCCAGCAGCTTGGTGCGGCAATCAGAGACCCAGTACTTC
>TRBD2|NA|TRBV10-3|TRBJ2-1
CAISPKSSGGPNEQFF
TGTGCCATCAGCCCAAAATCCAGCGGGGGTCCCAATGAGCAGTTCTTC
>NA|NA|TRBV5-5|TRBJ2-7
CASSPEGASEQYF
TGTGCCAGCAGCCCGGAGGGCGCTAGCGAGCAGTACTTC
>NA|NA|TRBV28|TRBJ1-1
CASSPEGGAWGTEAFF
TGTGCCAGCAGTCCCGAAGGGGGGGCGTGGGGTACTGAAGCTTTCTTT
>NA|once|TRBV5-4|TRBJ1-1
CASSLAGGAGEAFF
TGTGCCAGCAGCTTGGCGGGGGGGGCGGGTGAAGCTTTCTTT
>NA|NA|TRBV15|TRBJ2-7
CATSRDSGKAEQYF
TGTGCCACCAGCAGAGATTCGGGAAAGGCCGAGCAGTACTTC
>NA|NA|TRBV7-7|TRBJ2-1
CASSLASSSLSSYNEQFF
TGTGCTAGCAGCTTAGCTAGCTCGAGTTTGAGCTCCTACAATGAGCAGTTCTTC
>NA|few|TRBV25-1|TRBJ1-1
CASSDWTSNTEAFF
TGTGCCAGCAGTGATTGGACATCAAACACTGAAGCTTTCTTT
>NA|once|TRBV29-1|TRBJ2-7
CSVEVRGSDEQYF
TGCAGCGTTGAAGTCAGGGGTTCTGACGAGCAGTACTTC
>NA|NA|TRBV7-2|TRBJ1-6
CASSPAGVSYNSPLHF
TGTGCCAGCAGCCCCGCAGGGGTCTCCTATAATTCACCCCTCCACTTT
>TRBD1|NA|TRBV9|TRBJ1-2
CASSSTGGPVYGYTF
TGTGCCAGCAGCTCAACAGGGGGGCCTGTCTATGGCTACACCTTC
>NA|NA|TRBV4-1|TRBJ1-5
CASSQAGVGSNQPQHF
TGCGCCAGCAGCCAAGCCGGGGTCGGTAGCAATCAGCCCCAGCATTTT
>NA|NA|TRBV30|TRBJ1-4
CAWSFRNEKLFF
TGTGCCTGGAGTTTCAGAAATGAAAAACTGTTTTTT
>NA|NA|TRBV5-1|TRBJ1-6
CASSLRGPGNSPLHF
TGCGCCAGCAGCTTGCGAGGACCGGGGAATTCACCCCTCCACTTT
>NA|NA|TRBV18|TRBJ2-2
CASSPRSGADTGELFF
TGTGCCAGCTCACCACGGTCAGGGGCCGACACCGGGGAGCTGTTTTTT
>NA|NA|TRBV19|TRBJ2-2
CASRESPNTGELFF
TGTGCCAGTAGGGAGAGCCCGAACACCGGGGAGCTGTTTTTT
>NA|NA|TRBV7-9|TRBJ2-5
CASSISQETQYF
TGTGCCAGCAGTATCTCCCAAGAGACCCAGTACTTC
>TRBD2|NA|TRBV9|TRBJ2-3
CASSGAGGTSTDTQYF
TGTGCCAGCAGTGGAGCGGGAGGGACTAGCACAGATACGCAGTATTTT
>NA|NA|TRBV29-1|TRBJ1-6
CSVEDLRGRDNSPLHF
TGCAGCGTTGAAGATCTACGCGGGAGGGATAATTCACCCCTCCACTTT
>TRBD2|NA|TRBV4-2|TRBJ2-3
CASSQDLAGGSSTDTQYF
TGTGCCAGCAGCCAAGATCTAGCGGGGGGCTCTAGCACAGATACGCAGTATTTT
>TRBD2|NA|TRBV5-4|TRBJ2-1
CASSSGGLAWNEQFF
TGTGCCAGCAGCTCGGGGGGACTAGCGTGGAATGAGCAGTTCTTC